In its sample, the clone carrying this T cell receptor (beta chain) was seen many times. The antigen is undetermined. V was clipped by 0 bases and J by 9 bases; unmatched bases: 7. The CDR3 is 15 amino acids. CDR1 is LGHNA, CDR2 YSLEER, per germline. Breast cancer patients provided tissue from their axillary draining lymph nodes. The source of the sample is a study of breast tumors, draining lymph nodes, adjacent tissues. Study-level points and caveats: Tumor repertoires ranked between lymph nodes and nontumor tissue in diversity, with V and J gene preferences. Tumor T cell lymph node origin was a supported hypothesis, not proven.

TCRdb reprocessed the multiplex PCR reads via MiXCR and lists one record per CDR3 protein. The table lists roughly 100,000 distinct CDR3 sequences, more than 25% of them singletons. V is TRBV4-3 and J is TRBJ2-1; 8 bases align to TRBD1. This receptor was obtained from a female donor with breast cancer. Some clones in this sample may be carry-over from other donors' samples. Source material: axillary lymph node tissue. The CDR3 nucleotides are TGCGCCAGCAGCCAAGACGGGCAGGGGGCGATTGAGCAGTTCTTC. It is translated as CASSQDGQGAIEQFF.